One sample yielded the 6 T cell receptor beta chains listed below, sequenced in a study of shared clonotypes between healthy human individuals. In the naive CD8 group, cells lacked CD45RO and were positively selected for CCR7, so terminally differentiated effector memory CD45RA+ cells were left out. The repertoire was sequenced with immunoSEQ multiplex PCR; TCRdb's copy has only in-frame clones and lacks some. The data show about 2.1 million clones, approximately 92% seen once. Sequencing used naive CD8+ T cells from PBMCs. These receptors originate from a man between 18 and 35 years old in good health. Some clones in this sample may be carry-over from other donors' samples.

For the CDR3, the DNA is TGTGCCAGCTCGGTGGCCGGGCCCACCTACGAGCAGTACTTC. Encoded protein: CASSVAGPTYEQYF. The chain combines TRBV11-2 with TRBJ2-7; D ambiguous. CDR3 length: 14 amino acids. V was clipped by 8 bases and J by 2 bases, with 16 bases between them. Germline CDR1 is SGHAT and CDR2 is FQNNGV. The full variable domain, its missing parts supplied by reference TRBV11-2 and TRBJ2-7, is EAGVAQSPRYKIIEKRQSVAFWCNPISGHATLYWYQQILGQGPKLLIQFQNNGVVDDSQLPKDRFSAERLKGVDSTLKIQPAKLEDSAVYLCASSVAGPTYEQYFGPGTRLTVT.

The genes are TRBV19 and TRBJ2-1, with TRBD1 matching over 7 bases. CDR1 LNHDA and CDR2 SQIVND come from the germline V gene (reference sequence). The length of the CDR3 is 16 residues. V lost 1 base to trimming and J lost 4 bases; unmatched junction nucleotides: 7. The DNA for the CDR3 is TGTGCCAGTAGTATAGCCGGGACAGATGAATACAATGAGCAGTTCTTC. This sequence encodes CASSIAGTDEYNEQFF.

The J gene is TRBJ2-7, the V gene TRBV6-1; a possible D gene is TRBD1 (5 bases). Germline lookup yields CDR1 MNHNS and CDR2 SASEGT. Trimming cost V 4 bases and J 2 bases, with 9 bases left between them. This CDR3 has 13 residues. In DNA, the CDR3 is TGTGCCAGCAGTGGGCAGGGTCCCTACGAGCAGTACTTC. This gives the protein CASSGQGPYEQYF.

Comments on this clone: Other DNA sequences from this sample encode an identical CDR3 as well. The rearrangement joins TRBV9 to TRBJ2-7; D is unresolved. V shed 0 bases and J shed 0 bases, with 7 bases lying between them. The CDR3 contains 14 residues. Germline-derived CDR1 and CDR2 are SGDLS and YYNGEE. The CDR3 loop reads CASSVAVGSYEQYF. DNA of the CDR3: TGTGCCAGCAGCGTAGCTGTCGGCTCCTACGAGCAGTACTTC.

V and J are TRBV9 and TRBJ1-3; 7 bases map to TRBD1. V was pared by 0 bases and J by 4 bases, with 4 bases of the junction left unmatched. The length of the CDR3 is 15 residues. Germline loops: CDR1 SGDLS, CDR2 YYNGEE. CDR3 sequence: CASSVGSGQGNTIYF. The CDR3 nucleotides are TGTGCCAGCAGCGTAGGCTCGGGACAGGGAAACACCATATATTTT.

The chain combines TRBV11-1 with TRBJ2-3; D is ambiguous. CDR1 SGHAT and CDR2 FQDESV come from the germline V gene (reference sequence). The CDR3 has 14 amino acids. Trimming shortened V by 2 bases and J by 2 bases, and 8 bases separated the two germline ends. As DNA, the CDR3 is TGTGCCAGCAGCTTAATTGGTTACACAGATACGCAGTATTTT. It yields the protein CASSLIGYTDTQYF.